This is a list of T cell receptor beta chains from one sample in a study of neoadjuvant anti-PD-1 for oral cavity cancer. The repertoire was sequenced with immunoSEQ multiplex PCR; TCRdb's copy has only in-frame clones and lacks some. This table has 72,000 or so clones, around 88% appearing once. The material was PBMCs, obtained before nivolumab (anti-PD-1) treatment. The receptors shown here come from a person aged 40 to 85 with oral cavity squamous cell carcinoma. Both conserved end residues are part of each CDR3. A D gene is named only where the DNA matches it firmly. Clone size is shown for a subset of rows, as once, few, many or a class of expanded clone.

cdr3_aa cdr3_nt d_call v_call clone_size j_call
CASSHIRGQSTDTQYF TGTGCCAGTAGTCATATCAGGGGACAGAGCACAGATACGCAGTATTTT TRBD1 TRBV19 . TRBJ2-3
CASSGADRSTYEQYF TGTGCCAGCAGTGGGGCCGACAGGTCGACCTACGAGCAGTACTTC . TRBV28 . TRBJ2-7
CSVQTGPSTDTQYF TGCAGCGTCCAGACAGGGCCAAGCACAGATACGCAGTATTTT TRBD1 TRBV29-1 . TRBJ2-3
CASSVEAGSYEQYF TGTGCCAGCAGCGTAGAAGCGGGGTCCTACGAGCAGTACTTC TRBD2 TRBV9 once TRBJ2-7
CASRARQGLASGTEAFF TGTGCCAGCAGGGCCAGACAGGGGTTGGCCTCAGGCACTGAAGCTTTCTTT TRBD1 TRBV2 once TRBJ1-1
CASSLLSVSNQPQHF TGTGCCAGCAGCTTACTATCGGTTAGCAATCAGCCCCAGCATTTT . TRBV7-8 . TRBJ1-5
CASSRDSTYGYTF TGTGCCAGCAGCCGGGACTCCACCTATGGCTACACCTTC . TRBV5-6 few TRBJ1-2
CASSLDTDTSGNTIYF TGCGCCAGCAGCTTGGACACGGACACTTCTGGAAACACCATATATTTT . TRBV5-1 . TRBJ1-3
CASSTNTGELFF TGTGCCAGCAGCACCAACACCGGGGAGCTGTTTTTT . TRBV5-4 once TRBJ2-2
CASNRQGFNEQFF TGTGCCAGCAACCGACAGGGCTTTAATGAGCAGTTCTTC TRBD1 TRBV6-1 few TRBJ2-1
CASSYVQGHGNTIYF TGTGCCAGCAGTTACGTTCAGGGGCATGGAAACACCATATATTTT . TRBV6-5 . TRBJ1-3
CASSYSSGANVLTF TGTGCCAGCAGTTATAGTTCTGGGGCCAACGTCCTGACTTTC . TRBV6-5 . TRBJ2-6
CASSGVVNGNQPQHF TGTGCCAGCAGCGGGGTGGTGAACGGCAATCAGCCCCAGCATTTT . TRBV4-2 few TRBJ1-5
CASSRPGQAYGYTF TGTGCCAGCAGCCGCCCGGGACAGGCGTATGGCTACACCTTC TRBD1 TRBV9 . TRBJ1-2
CASSLALVEQYF TGTGCCAGCAGCTTAGCGCTGGTCGAGCAGTACTTC . TRBV7-9 . TRBJ2-7
CASSLREGETEAFF TGTGCCAGCAGCTTGAGGGAAGGGGAAACTGAAGCTTTCTTT . TRBV5-6 . TRBJ1-1
CASRASGRHEQYF TGCGCCAGCAGAGCTAGCGGGAGGCACGAGCAGTACTTC TRBD2 TRBV10-1 . TRBJ2-7
CATGTGVNQPQHF TGTGCCACCGGGACAGGGGTCAATCAGCCCCAGCATTTT TRBD1 TRBV15 . TRBJ1-5
CASSLPPTGDLRNSPLHF TGCGCCAGCAGCCTCCCCCCGACAGGGGACCTTAGGAATTCACCCCTCCACTTT TRBD1 TRBV4-1 few TRBJ1-6
CASSLIPRRGASGGSPTYNEQFF TGCGCCAGCAGCTTGATCCCGCGCCGCGGGGCTAGCGGGGGGTCGCCGACCTACAATGAGCAGTTCTTC TRBD2 TRBV5-1 . TRBJ2-1
CASSLSQGALSEAFF TGCGCCAGCAGCTTGTCTCAGGGGGCTCTTTCTGAAGCTTTCTTT TRBD1 TRBV5-1 . TRBJ1-1
CASSFPPRGGDGYTF TGTGCCAGCAGCTTTCCTCCCAGAGGGGGCGACGGCTACACCTTC TRBD1 TRBV7-9 . TRBJ1-2
CASSEQGKANYGYTF TGTGCCAGCAGTGAACAAGGGAAAGCTAACTATGGCTACACCTTC . TRBV2 . TRBJ1-2
CASSAYNEQFF TGTGCCAGCTCTGCCTACAATGAGCAGTTCTTC . TRBV27 . TRBJ2-1
CATGETGQGNQPQHF TGTGCCACCGGGGAAACAGGACAGGGGAATCAGCCCCAGCATTTT TRBD1 TRBV15 . TRBJ1-5
CASSPRGGMGEAFF TGTGCCAGCAGCCCCAGGGGGGGGATGGGTGAAGCTTTCTTT TRBD1 TRBV9 . TRBJ1-1
CASSLIGLRENTIYF TGTGCCAGCAGTTTAATTGGGCTGCGGGAAAACACCATATATTTT . TRBV28 . TRBJ1-3
CASSQAVGASPNEQFF TGTGCCAGCAGCCAAGCCGTGGGGGCGTCCCCGAATGAGCAGTTCTTC . TRBV4-2 once TRBJ2-1
CASRPGTSGRNEQFF TGTGCCAGCAGACCCGGGACTAGCGGGAGAAATGAGCAGTTCTTC TRBD2 TRBV6-5 . TRBJ2-1
CASSQEYGTTAGNEQFF TGCGCCAGCAGCCAAGAATATGGGACGACGGCGGGAAATGAGCAGTTCTTC . TRBV4-1 few TRBJ2-1
CAWSVLAGAETQYF TGTGCCTGGAGTGTACTAGCGGGGGCGGAGACCCAGTACTTC TRBD2 TRBV30 . TRBJ2-5
CASSLPSGPTDTQYF TGCGCCAGCAGCTTGCCTAGCGGGCCCACAGATACGCAGTATTTT TRBD2 TRBV5-1 . TRBJ2-3
CAWKGTGNQPQHF TGTGCCTGGAAAGGGACAGGCAATCAGCCCCAGCATTTT TRBD1 TRBV30 . TRBJ1-5
CASSLKNGRGNEQYF TGTGCCAGCAGCTTAAAAAACGGCCGGGGCAACGAGCAGTACTTC . TRBV5-4 . TRBJ2-7
CASSHGNYEQYF TGTGCCAGCAGCCATGGGAACTACGAGCAGTACTTC . TRBV4-2 . TRBJ2-7
CASSLGPIYEQYF TGTGCCAGCAGCTTAGGCCCGATCTACGAGCAGTACTTC . TRBV7-2 . TRBJ2-7
CAARETERSNQPQHF TGTGCCGCCCGAGAAACAGAGAGGAGCAATCAGCCCCAGCATTTT . TRBV10-3 . TRBJ1-5
CSAGAQTEAFF TGCAGTGCTGGGGCACAAACTGAAGCTTTCTTT . TRBV20-1 . TRBJ1-1
CASSLGTSYNEQFF TGTGCCAGCAGCTTAGGGACTAGCTACAATGAGCAGTTCTTC TRBD2 TRBV5-6 . TRBJ2-1
CASSSLGRLLRTGELFF TGTGCCAGCAGCTCCCTCGGGCGGCTCCTGAGGACCGGGGAGCTGTTTTTT . TRBV11-2 . TRBJ2-2
CAGSGTVGTGELFF TGCGCCGGATCCGGGACAGTCGGCACCGGGGAGCTGTTTTTT TRBD1 TRBV10-2 . TRBJ2-2
CAISEPKNRLFF TGTGCCATCAGTGAGCCGAAAAACAGACTGTTTTTT . TRBV10-3 few TRBJ1-4
CASSQDGAGNSPLHF TGCGCCAGCAGCCAAGACGGGGCGGGGAATTCACCCCTCCACTTT . TRBV4-1 . TRBJ1-6
CASSLRQGDYEQYF TGTGCCAGCAGCCTACGACAGGGCGACTACGAGCAGTACTTC TRBD1 TRBV11-2 . TRBJ2-7
CASSLGFGQYF TGTGCCAGCAGCTTAGGGTTTGGGCAGTACTTC . TRBV7-9 . TRBJ2-7
CASSLAGPTGETQYF TGTGCCAGCAGCTTAGCGGGCCCAACTGGGGAGACCCAGTACTTC . TRBV7-2 . TRBJ2-5